The rows below give T cell receptor beta chains drawn from one sample of a study of regulatory T cells in long-lasting Graves disease. MiXCR, applied by TCRdb to the multiplex PCR reads, yields one record per CDR3 protein. Here the sample spans hundreds of thousands of distinct CDR3 sequences, less than 15% being singletons. In addition, the sample was reused for a study of T cells in Graves' hyperthyroidism and ophthalmopathy.

The sample in question was peripheral blood mononuclear cells (PBMCs), obtained at new diagnosis, from a patient treated with antithyroid drugs. The receptors were gathered from a man aged 25 to 40 with Graves disease. CDR3s include the opening cysteine and the closing phenylalanine or tryptophan. Fields, in order: CDR3 protein, J gene, V gene, clone size. Not every row has a clone size; where given, it reads once, few, many or a size class.

CDR3: CATSGNGEKLFF; J: TRBJ1-4; V: TRBV24-1; size: many
CDR3: CASSSFPGDSYNEQFF; J: TRBJ2-1; V: TRBV27; size: few
CDR3: CASTRDRNSRVGQFF; J: TRBJ2-1; V: TRBV2; size: many
CDR3: CASLRTPSSYEQYF; J: TRBJ2-7; V: TRBV6-2/TRBV6-3; size: many
CDR3: CASNPRTSGSEQYF; J: TRBJ2-7; V: TRBV19; size: .
CDR3: CASSLPPGTSGRDTQYF; J: TRBJ2-3; V: TRBV27; size: .
CDR3: CSAPDEPEAFF; J: TRBJ1-1; V: TRBV20-1; size: many
CDR3: CSARDRRGWQPQHF; J: TRBJ1-5; V: TRBV20-1; size: .
CDR3: CASSEILAGVNEQFF; J: TRBJ2-1; V: TRBV6-4; size: .
CDR3: CASSVPGTGNYEQYF; J: TRBJ2-7; V: TRBV2; size: many
CDR3: CSARGTGGNTGELFF; J: TRBJ2-2; V: TRBV20-1; size: many
CDR3: CASSYWTSGRSSAGELFF; J: TRBJ2-2; V: TRBV6-9; size: many
CDR3: CSAQQGSSPLHF; J: TRBJ1-6; V: TRBV20-1; size: .
CDR3: CASSPTGSYEQYF; J: TRBJ2-7; V: TRBV2; size: many
CDR3: CASSLGTGASTDTQYF; J: TRBJ2-3; V: TRBV7-8; size: many
CDR3: CASSQEPLSPYNEQFF; J: TRBJ2-1; V: TRBV14; size: .
CDR3: CATRETGAIYGYTF; J: TRBJ1-2; V: TRBV10-3; size: many
CDR3: CASRGTRVGELFF; J: TRBJ2-2; V: TRBV12-3/TRBV12-4; size: many
CDR3: CASNLQGPYGYTF; J: TRBJ1-2; V: TRBV5-4; size: .
CDR3: CASSSRYQDYF; J: TRBJ2-7; V: TRBV6-1; size: many
CDR3: CAWGAGQRNQPQHF; J: TRBJ1-5; V: TRBV30; size: many
CDR3: CASSPPFPANNEQFF; J: TRBJ2-1; V: TRBV6-2/TRBV6-3; size: many
CDR3: CASSSPSEASTDTQYF; J: TRBJ2-3; V: TRBV6-2/TRBV6-3; size: few
CDR3: CASSQVGGDEQFF; J: TRBJ2-1; V: TRBV3-1; size: .
CDR3: CASSQETTGVDGYTF; J: TRBJ1-2; V: TRBV14; size: .
CDR3: CASGSSAGANVLTF; J: TRBJ2-6; V: TRBV12-5; size: few
CDR3: CASTLRGKPNTGELFF; J: TRBJ2-2; V: TRBV12-3/TRBV12-4; size: many
CDR3: CASSLAPGVPRVWETQYF; J: TRBJ2-5; V: TRBV5-4; size: .
CDR3: CASSPQGLEETQYF; J: TRBJ2-5; V: TRBV3-1; size: many
CDR3: CASSLAGGSVSYNEQFF; J: TRBJ2-1; V: TRBV11-2; size: many
CDR3: CASSITDSWSNQPQHF; J: TRBJ1-5; V: TRBV19; size: .
CDR3: CASSLDPTGVGKLFF; J: TRBJ1-4; V: TRBV5-1; size: few
CDR3: CASSGIRGGNSPLHF; J: TRBJ1-6; V: TRBV6-2/TRBV6-3; size: .
CDR3: CASSQVLAEETQYF; J: TRBJ2-5; V: TRBV4-1; size: .
CDR3: CASRAEDRGPTEAFF; J: TRBJ1-1; V: TRBV19; size: many
CDR3: CASSFPVGEQFF; J: TRBJ2-1; V: TRBV7-2; size: .
CDR3: CASRPEQGKYPRLFF; J: TRBJ1-4; V: TRBV25-1; size: once
CDR3: CASSESRVSSYNEQFF; J: TRBJ2-1; V: TRBV10-1; size: .
CDR3: CASSGSGTGVNQPQHF; J: TRBJ1-5; V: TRBV25-1; size: .
CDR3: CASSYSRDREGYTF; J: TRBJ1-2; V: TRBV6-5; size: many
CDR3: CASRYLEDTQYF; J: TRBJ2-3; V: TRBV5-1; size: .
CDR3: CATSDRLEGNEQFF; J: TRBJ2-1; V: TRBV15; size: .
CDR3: CASSLAGTATYEQYF; J: TRBJ2-7; V: TRBV5-1; size: many
CDR3: CASRSGTVVETQYF; J: TRBJ2-5; V: TRBV5-6; size: .
CDR3: CASSSGTTSTDTQYF; J: TRBJ2-3; V: TRBV6-2/TRBV6-3; size: many
CDR3: CASSPPGLALGWTQYF; J: TRBJ2-5; V: TRBV28; size: many
CDR3: CSAIWFREPYEQYF; J: TRBJ2-7; V: TRBV20-1; size: .
CDR3: CASSPLGGGAQDEKLFF; J: TRBJ1-4; V: TRBV3-1; size: .